This entry lists 12 T cell receptor beta chains sequenced from one sample in a study of identical twins. Using its own MiXCR run on the 5' RACE reads, TCRdb lists one record per CDR3 protein. The repertoire consists of around 650,000 distinct CDR3 sequences, with about 7.6% occurring once and the leading ten covering over 1.5%. These records were also assigned to another study, of yellow fever vaccine responses in identical twins.

What was sequenced was PBMCs. These receptors all stem from a woman aged 18-29 years in good health.

The chain uses TRBV20-1 and TRBJ2-3; D is ambiguous. The CDR3 has 14 amino acids. V dropped 0 bases and J dropped 4 bases, with 11 bases sitting between them. CDR1 and CDR2 from the germline V gene are DFQATT and SNEGSKA (reference sequence). The CDR3 sequence is CSARDGVVSDTQYF. DNA of the CDR3: TGCAGTGCTAGAGATGGGGTTGTTTCAGATACGCAGTATTTT.

The chain has TRBV7-9 and TRBJ2-1, with D perhaps assigned TRBD1 or TRBD2 (5 bases each). CDR1 SEHNR and CDR2 FQNEAQ come from the germline V gene (reference sequence). With 5 bases removed from V and 10 bases from J, the gap between germline ends came to 24 bases. This CDR3 region has 16 residues. CDR3 nucleotides: TGTGCCAGCAGCCCAACTCCCGGGACCGGGTTGAGAGAGCAGTTCTTC. Translation gives CASSPTPGTGLREQFF. Full variable domain (remainder filled in from reference TRBV7-9 and TRBJ2-1): DTGVSQNPRHKITKRGQNVTFRCDPISEHNRLYWYRQTLGQGPEFLTYFQNEAQLEKSRLLSDRFSAERPKGSFSTLEIQRTEQGDSAMYLCASSPTPGTGLREQFFGPGTRLTVL.

The table lists this clonotype with a few counts. V and J are TRBV6-5 and TRBJ1-6, with D possibly matching TRBD1 (5 bases). Germline V CDR1 and CDR2: MNHEY, SVGAGI. V lost 2 bases and J lost 7, with 15 bases in between. The CDR3 is 16 amino acids. The CDR3 DNA sequence: TGTGCCAGCAGTTACCTAGGGGCGTCGGGGAATTCACCCCTCCACTTT. Protein product: CASSYLGASGNSPLHF.

The chain has TRBV12-3 or TRBV12-4 and TRBJ1-1; D perhaps matches TRBD1 (5 bases). V shed 3 bases and J shed 1 base, with 9 bases lying between them. The CDR3 sequence is 14 residues long. This CDR3 is CASSFGTENTEAFF. In nucleotides, the CDR3 is TGTGCCAGCAGTTTCGGGACCGAGAACACTGAAGCTTTCTTT.

The chain uses TRBV20-1 and TRBJ1-6; D might be TRBD1 (5 bases). The CDR3 extends over 14 amino acids. The germline V gene has CDR1 DFQATT and CDR2 SNEGSKA (reference sequence). The V end lost 5 bases, the J end lost 6 bases, and 14 bases lay between the germline ends. The CDR3 loop is CSAGRVQGNSPLHF. The CDR3 DNA reads as TGCAGTGCTGGCAGGGTTCAGGGTAATTCACCCCTCCACTTT.

There are a few counts of this clonotype. The chain has TRBV27 and TRBJ1-2, with a possible D match to TRBD1 (6 bases). Looked up from germline, CDR1 is MNHEY and CDR2 is SMNVEV (reference sequence). V dropped 5 bases and J dropped 6 bases, with 13 bases sitting between them. This CDR3 contains 13 residues. The CDR3 nucleotides read TGTGCCAGCAGTCTGACAGGCTGGGATGGCTACACCTTC. It codes for CASSLTGWDGYTF.

The table lists this clonotype with a few counts. J is TRBJ1-6 and V is TRBV3-1; 9 bases fit TRBD1. Germline assignment: CDR1 LGHDT and CDR2 YNNKEL (reference sequence). CDR3 length: 15 amino acids. J gave up 6 bases and V 3 bases, and 3 bases lay outside the gene matches. In DNA, the CDR3 is TGTGCCAGCAGCCATTGGGACAGGGTTAATTCACCCCTCCACTTT. This encodes CASSHWDRVNSPLHF.

This chain connects TRBV18 to TRBJ2-6, with D unclear. V was trimmed by 3 bases and J by 0 bases, leaving 12 bases between them. The CDR3 covers 17 residues. Germline values: CDR1 KGHSH, CDR2 LQKENI. CDR3 sequence reads: CASSPQEPFSGANVLTF. The CDR3 nucleotides read TGTGCCAGCTCACCTCAGGAGCCCTTCTCTGGGGCCAACGTCCTGACTTTC. The whole variable domain, remainder taken from reference TRBV18 and TRBJ2-6, is NAGVMQNPRHLVRRRGQEARLRCSPMKGHSHVYWYRQLPEEGLKFMVYLQKENIIDESGMPKERFSAEFPKEGPSILRIQQVVRGDSAAYFCASSPQEPFSGANVLTFGAGSRLTVL.

There are many counts of this clonotype. The gene calls are TRBV29-1 and TRBJ1-4; TRBD1 is a possible D gene (5 bases). The CDR3 totals 13 residues. Germline V lookup: CDR1 SQVTM, CDR2 ANQGSEA. Trimming cost V 1 base and J 7 bases, with 10 bases left between them. Here the CDR3 reads CSVEGGAGEKLFF. The CDR3 nucleotides are TGCAGCGTTGAAGGGGGCGCGGGTGAAAAACTGTTTTTT.

This clonotype was seen many times. The chain links TRBV27 to TRBJ1-3; tentative D call: TRBD1 (6 bases). The CDR3 has 14 residues. Looked up from germline, CDR1 is MNHEY and CDR2 is SMNVEV (reference sequence). The ends were cut back, 6 bases at V and 3 bases at J, with 12 bases in the middle. CDR3 bases: TGTGCCAGCAGGCCGAACAGGGTTGGAAACACCATATATTTT. As protein: CASRPNRVGNTIYF.

V is TRBV27 and J is TRBJ2-3, with 7 bases fitting TRBD2. The CDR3 covers 15 residues. Germline V gene lookup returns CDR1 MNHEY and CDR2 SMNVEV (reference sequence). V lost 3 bases, J lost 4 bases, and 7 bases stayed unmatched. The CDR3 coding sequence is TGTGCCAGCAGTTTCTACCTCACTAGCGCAGATACGCAGTATTTT. Its translation is CASSFYLTSADTQYF.

This clonotype was recorded a few times. The chain uses TRBV6-1 and TRBJ1-5; D is perhaps TRBD1 (6 bases). The CDR3 consists of 16 residues. Trimming removed 6 bases at V and 0 bases at J, with 15 bases between. Germline CDR1 is MNHNS and CDR2 is SASEGT. The DNA for the CDR3 is TGTGCCAGCAGAAACCGCCGGGACATTAGCAATCAGCCCCAGCATTTT. It is translated as CASRNRRDISNQPQHF.